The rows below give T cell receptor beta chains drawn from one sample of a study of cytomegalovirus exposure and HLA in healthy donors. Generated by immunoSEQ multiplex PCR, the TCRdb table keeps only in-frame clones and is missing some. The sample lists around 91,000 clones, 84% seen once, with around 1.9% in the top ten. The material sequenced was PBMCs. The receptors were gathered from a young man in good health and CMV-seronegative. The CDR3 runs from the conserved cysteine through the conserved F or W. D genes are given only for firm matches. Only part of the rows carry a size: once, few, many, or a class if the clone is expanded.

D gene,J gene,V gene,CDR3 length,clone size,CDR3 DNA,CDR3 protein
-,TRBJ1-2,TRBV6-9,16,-,TGTGCCAGCAGAGCAAACCCCGACAGGCCCCTCTATGGCTACACCTTC,CASRANPDRPLYGYTF
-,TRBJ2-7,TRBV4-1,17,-,TGCGCCAGCAGCCAAGATATTACAGGGAATTTGGCCTACGAGCAGTACTTC,CASSQDITGNLAYEQYF
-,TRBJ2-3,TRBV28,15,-,TGTGCCAGCAGTTTAGGAGGGGAAAGCACAGATACGCAGTATTTT,CASSLGGESTDTQYF
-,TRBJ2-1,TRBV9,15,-,TGTGCCAGCAGCGTTGCCGCGACAGAATACAATGAGCAGTTCTTC,CASSVAATEYNEQFF
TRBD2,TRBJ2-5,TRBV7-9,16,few,TGTGCCAGCAGCTTTCCCCAAGCGGGAGGCCAAGAGACCCAGTACTTC,CASSFPQAGGQETQYF
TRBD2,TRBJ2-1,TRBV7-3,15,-,TGTGCCAGCACCCTGACTAGCGGGAGGGACAATGAGCAGTTCTTC,CASTLTSGRDNEQFF
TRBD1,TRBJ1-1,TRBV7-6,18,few,TGTGCCAGCAGCAAGAACGTAGTGGGACAGGGGGCGTACACTGAAGCTTTCTTT,CASSKNVVGQGAYTEAFF
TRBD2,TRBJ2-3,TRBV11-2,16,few,TGTGCCAGCAGCCCCGGACTAGCGGGTCGCACAGATACGCAGTATTTT,CASSPGLAGRTDTQYF
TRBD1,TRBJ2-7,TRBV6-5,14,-,TGTGCCAGCAGTAGGGACAGGGGGCCAAACGAGCAGTACTTC,CASSRDRGPNEQYF
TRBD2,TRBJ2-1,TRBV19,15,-,TGTGCCAGTAGTATCCAGACTAGCGGGGGCAATGAGCAGTTCTTC,CASSIQTSGGNEQFF
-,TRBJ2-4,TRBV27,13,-,TGTGCCAGCAGTTTTAATCGGAGGGACATTCAGTACTTC,CASSFNRRDIQYF
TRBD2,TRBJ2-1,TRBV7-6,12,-,TGTGCCAGCAGCAAAGAGGGAGGGTGGCAGTTCTTC,CASSKEGGWQFF
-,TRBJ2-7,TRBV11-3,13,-,TGTGCCAGCAGCGTGGGTCTAGCCAGGGAGCAGTACTTC,CASSVGLAREQYF
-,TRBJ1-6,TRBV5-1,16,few,TGCGCCAGCAGCGCGAGGGCAGTTTCGGATAATTCACCCCTCCACTTT,CASSARAVSDNSPLHF
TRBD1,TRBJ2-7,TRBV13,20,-,TGTGCCAGCAGCTCGCACCTCACCCCTAAAGGACAGGGTCCCTTCTACGAGCAGTACTTC,CASSSHLTPKGQGPFYEQYF
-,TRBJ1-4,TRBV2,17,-,TGTGCCAGCAGTGAATTTGGGGGGGTTCTGACTAATGAAAAACTGTTTTTT,CASSEFGGVLTNEKLFF
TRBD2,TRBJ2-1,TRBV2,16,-,TGTGCCAGCAGCTCACTAGCGGGGGCTTCCTACAATGAGCAGTTCTTC,CASSSLAGASYNEQFF
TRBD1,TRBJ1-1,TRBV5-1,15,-,TGCGCCAGCAGCCCGGGACAGGCGGTTAACACTGAAGCTTTCTTT,CASSPGQAVNTEAFF
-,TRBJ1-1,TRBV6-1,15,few,TGTGCCAGCTTTAGCGGGACGGGTCCGGACACTGAAGCTTTCTTT,CASFSGTGPDTEAFF
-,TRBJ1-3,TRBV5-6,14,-,TGTGCCAGCAGCTTGGAGGGGACTGGAAACACCATATATTTT,CASSLEGTGNTIYF
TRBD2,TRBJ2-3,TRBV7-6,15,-,TGTGCCAGCAGTGGTAGCGGGAGAGTAGCAGATACGCAGTATTTT,CASSGSGRVADTQYF
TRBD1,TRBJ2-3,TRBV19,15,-,TGTGCCAGTAGTCTCGGACAGGGGCGCACAGATACGCAGTATTTT,CASSLGQGRTDTQYF
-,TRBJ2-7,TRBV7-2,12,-,TGTGCCAGCAGCCTTAGGACTTACGAGCAGTACTTC,CASSLRTYEQYF
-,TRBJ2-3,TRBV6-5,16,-,TGTGCCAGCAGTTATGTACAGGCGTCCCCCACAGATACGCAGTATTTT,CASSYVQASPTDTQYF
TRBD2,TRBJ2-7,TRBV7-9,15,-,TGTGCCAGCAGCTTAGCCCAAGGTAGCGGGAACGAGCAGTACTTC,CASSLAQGSGNEQYF
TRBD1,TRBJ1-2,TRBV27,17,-,TGTGCCAGCAGTTTATATGGGGGGACAGGGGGCGCGGATGGCTACACCTTC,CASSLYGGTGGADGYTF
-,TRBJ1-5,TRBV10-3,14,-,TGTGCCATCAAAGAGGATAATAGCAATCAGCCCCAGCATTTT,CAIKEDNSNQPQHF
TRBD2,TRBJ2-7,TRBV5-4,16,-,TGTGCCAGCAGCTCTTCTGCCGGGACTAGCGGTCACGAGCAGTACTTC,CASSSSAGTSGHEQYF
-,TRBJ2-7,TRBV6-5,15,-,TGTGCCAGCAGTTACTCCGGGACAAGCTCCTACGAGCAGTACTTC,CASSYSGTSSYEQYF
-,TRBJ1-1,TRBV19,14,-,TGTGCCAGTAGTTCATCCGGGTCCCGCACTGAAGCTTTCTTT,CASSSSGSRTEAFF
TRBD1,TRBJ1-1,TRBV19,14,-,TGTGCCAGTAGTCTGAACAGGGGGCGGACTGAAGCTTTCTTT,CASSLNRGRTEAFF
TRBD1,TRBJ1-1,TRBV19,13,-,TGTGCCAGTAGTATAGCAGGGGGCACTGAAGCTTTCTTT,CASSIAGGTEAFF
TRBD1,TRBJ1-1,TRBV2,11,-,TGTGCCAGCATCAGGGGGACTGAAGCTTTCTTT,CASIRGTEAFF
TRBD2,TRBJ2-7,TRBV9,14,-,TGTGCCAGCAGCGTAGCGGGAGGGCCTTACGAGCAGTACTTC,CASSVAGGPYEQYF
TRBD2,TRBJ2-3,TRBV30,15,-,TGTGCCTGGGGGTTGACTAGCGGGAGGACAGATACGCAGTATTTT,CAWGLTSGRTDTQYF
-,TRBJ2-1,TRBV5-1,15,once,TGCGCCAGCTCTTGGGGGCAAAACAACTACAATGAGCAGTTCTTC,CASSWGQNNYNEQFF
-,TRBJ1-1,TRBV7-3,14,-,TGTGCCAGCAGCTCTTCGACAGACTCCACTGAAGCTTTCTTT,CASSSSTDSTEAFF
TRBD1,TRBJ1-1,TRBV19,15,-,TGTGCCAGTCGCCAGGGGGCAGCGATGAACACTGAAGCTTTCTTT,CASRQGAAMNTEAFF
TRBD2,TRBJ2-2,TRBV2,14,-,TGTGCCAGCAGTGAAGTAGGGAGGGGCGGGGAGCTGTTTTTT,CASSEVGRGGELFF
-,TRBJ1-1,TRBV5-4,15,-,TGTGCCAGCAGCTGGGGTGGACTGCTGAACACTGAAGCTTTCTTT,CASSWGGLLNTEAFF
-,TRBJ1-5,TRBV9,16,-,TGTGCCAGCAGCGTAGAGGAGGGAAGCAGCAATCAGCCCCAGCATTTT,CASSVEEGSSNQPQHF
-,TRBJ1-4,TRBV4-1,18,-,TGCGCCAGCAGCCAAGAGGGCAGGGGAACAGGGCCTTTTGAAAAACTGTTTTTT,CASSQEGRGTGPFEKLFF
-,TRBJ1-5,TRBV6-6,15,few,TGTGCCAGCAGTTACTCCCCAGATAGCAATCAGCCCCAGCATTTT,CASSYSPDSNQPQHF
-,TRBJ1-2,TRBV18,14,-,TGTGCCAGCTCACCCGGCGGGAGGCCCTATGGCTACACCTTC,CASSPGGRPYGYTF
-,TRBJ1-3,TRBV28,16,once,TGTGCCAGCAGTTTTAGTGCGGCCAGCTCTGGAAACACCATATATTTT,CASSFSAASSGNTIYF
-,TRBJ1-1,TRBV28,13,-,TGTGCCAGCAGCGGGGCGGGGTCCACTGAAGCTTTCTTT,CASSGAGSTEAFF
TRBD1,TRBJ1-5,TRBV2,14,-,TGTGCCAGCAGTGTTAGACAGGGGAATCAGCCCCAGCATTTT,CASSVRQGNQPQHF
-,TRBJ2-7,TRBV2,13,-,TGTGCCAGCAGTGAAGAGACAGCATACGAGCAGTACTTC,CASSEETAYEQYF
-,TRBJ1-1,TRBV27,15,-,TGTGCCAGCAGTTTATGGGGCAGCCAGAACACTGAAGCTTTCTTT,CASSLWGSQNTEAFF
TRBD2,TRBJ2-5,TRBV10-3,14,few,TGTGCCATCAGTGTGCGGGAGGGTAAGGAGACCCAGTACTTC,CAISVREGKETQYF
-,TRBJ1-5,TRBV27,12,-,TGTGCCAGCAGTGTAGGCAATCAGCCCCAGCATTTT,CASSVGNQPQHF
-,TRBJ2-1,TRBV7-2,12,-,TGTGCCAGCAGCTTAGGGCTGGATGAGCAGTTCTTC,CASSLGLDEQFF
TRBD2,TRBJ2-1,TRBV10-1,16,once,TGCGCCAGCAGTGGCCCCGGACTAGCGGGAAATGGGGAGCAGTTCTTC,CASSGPGLAGNGEQFF
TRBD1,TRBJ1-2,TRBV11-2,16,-,TGTGCCAGCAGCCCTAGGGCCCATGACAGGGACCATGGCTACACCTTC,CASSPRAHDRDHGYTF
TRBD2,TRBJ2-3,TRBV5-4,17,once,TGTGCCAGCAGCAAGGGGGTGGCGGGAGGGGGAGCCGATACGCAGTATTTT,CASSKGVAGGGADTQYF
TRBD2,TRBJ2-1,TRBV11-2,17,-,TGTGCCAGCAGCTTAGGGCTACTAGCGGGAGGCTACAATGAGCAGTTCTTC,CASSLGLLAGGYNEQFF
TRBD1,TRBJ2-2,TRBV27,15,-,TGTGCCAGCAGTCCCCCGGACAGGGCGACCGGGGAGCTGTTTTTT,CASSPPDRATGELFF